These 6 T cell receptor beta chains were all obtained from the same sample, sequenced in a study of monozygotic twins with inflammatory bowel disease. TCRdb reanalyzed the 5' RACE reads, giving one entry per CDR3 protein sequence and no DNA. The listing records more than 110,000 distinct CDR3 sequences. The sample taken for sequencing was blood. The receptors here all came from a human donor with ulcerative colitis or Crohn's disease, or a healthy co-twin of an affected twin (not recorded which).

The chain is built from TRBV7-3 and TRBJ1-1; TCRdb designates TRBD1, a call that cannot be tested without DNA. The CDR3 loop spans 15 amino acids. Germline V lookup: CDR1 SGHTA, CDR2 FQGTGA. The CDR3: CASSLKGGGKDEAFF.

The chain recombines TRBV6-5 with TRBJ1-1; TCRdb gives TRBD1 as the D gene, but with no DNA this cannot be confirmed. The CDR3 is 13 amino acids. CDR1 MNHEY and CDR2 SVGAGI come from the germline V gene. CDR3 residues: CASSKTENTEAFF.

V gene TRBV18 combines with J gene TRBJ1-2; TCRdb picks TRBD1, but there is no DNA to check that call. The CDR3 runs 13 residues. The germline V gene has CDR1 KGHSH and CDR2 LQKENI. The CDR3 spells CASSPERDYGYTF.

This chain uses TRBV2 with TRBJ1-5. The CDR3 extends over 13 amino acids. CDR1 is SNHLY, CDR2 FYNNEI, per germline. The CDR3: CASKGFSNQPQHF. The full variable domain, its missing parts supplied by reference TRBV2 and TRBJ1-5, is EPEVTQTPSHQVTQMGQEVILRCVPISNHLYFYWYRQILGQKVEFLVSFYNNEISEKSEIFDDQFSVERPDGSNFTLKIRSTKLEDSAMYFCASKGFSNQPQHFGDGTRLSIL.

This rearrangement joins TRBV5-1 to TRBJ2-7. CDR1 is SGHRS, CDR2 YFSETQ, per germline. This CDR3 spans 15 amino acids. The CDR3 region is CASSLSSFYSYEQYF.

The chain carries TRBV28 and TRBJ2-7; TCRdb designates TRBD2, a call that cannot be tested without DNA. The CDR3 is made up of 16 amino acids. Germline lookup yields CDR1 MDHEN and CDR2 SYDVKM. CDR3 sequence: CASSLNSAGLSYEQYF.